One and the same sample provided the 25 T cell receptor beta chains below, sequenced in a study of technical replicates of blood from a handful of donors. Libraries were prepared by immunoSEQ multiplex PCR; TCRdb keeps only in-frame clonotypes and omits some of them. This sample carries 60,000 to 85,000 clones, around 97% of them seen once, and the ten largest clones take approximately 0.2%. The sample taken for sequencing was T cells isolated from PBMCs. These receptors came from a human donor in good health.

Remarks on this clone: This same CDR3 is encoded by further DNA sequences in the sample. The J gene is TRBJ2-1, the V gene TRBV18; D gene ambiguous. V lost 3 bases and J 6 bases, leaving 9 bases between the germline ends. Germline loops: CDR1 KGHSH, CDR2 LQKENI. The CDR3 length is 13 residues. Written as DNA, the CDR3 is TGTGCCAGCTCACCCCCGACTGTCAATGAGCAGTTCTTC. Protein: CASSPPTVNEQFF.

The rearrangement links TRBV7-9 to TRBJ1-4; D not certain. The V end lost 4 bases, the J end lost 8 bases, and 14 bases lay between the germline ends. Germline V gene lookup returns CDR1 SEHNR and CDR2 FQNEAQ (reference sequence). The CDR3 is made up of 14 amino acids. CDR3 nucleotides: TGTGCCAGCAGCTCGGCCGGGTTTGGCGAAAAACTGTTTTTT. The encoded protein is CASSSAGFGEKLFF.

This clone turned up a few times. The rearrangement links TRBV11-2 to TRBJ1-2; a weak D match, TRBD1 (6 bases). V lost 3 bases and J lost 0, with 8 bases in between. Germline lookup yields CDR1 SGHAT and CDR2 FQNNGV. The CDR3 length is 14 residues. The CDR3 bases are TGTGCCAGCAGCTTGGACAGAGCTAACTATGGCTACACCTTC. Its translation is CASSLDRANYGYTF.

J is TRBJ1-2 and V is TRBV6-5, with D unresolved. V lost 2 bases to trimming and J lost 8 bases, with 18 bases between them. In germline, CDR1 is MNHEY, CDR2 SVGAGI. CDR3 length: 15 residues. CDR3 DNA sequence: TGTGCCAGCAGTTACCAACTAGACCGCGGTCAGGGCTACACCTTC. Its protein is CASSYQLDRGQGYTF.

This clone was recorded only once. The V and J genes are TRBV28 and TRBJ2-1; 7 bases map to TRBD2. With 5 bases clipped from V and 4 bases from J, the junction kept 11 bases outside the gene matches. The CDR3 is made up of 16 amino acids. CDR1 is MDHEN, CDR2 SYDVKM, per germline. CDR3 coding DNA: TGTGCCAGCAGTGGGGATCGCGGGAGTCTTTACAATGAGCAGTTCTTC. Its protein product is CASSGDRGSLYNEQFF.

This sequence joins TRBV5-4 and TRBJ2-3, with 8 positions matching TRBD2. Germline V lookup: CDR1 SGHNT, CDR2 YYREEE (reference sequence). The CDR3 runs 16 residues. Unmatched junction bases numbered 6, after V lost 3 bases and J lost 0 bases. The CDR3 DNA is TGTGCCAGCAGCTATGGCCTAGCGGGCAGCACAGATACGCAGTATTTT. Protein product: CASSYGLAGSTDTQYF.

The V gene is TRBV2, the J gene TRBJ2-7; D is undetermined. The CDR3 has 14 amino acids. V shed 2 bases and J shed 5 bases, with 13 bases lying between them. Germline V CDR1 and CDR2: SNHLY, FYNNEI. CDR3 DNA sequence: TGTGCCAGCAGTGAAAGAGGCCCGCCTAACGAGCAGTACTTC. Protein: CASSERGPPNEQYF. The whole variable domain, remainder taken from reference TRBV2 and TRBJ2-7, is EPEVTQTPSHQVTQMGQEVILRCVPISNHLYFYWYRQILGQKVEFLVSFYNNEISEKSEIFDDQFSVERPDGSNFTLKIRSTKLEDSAMYFCASSERGPPNEQYFGPGTRLTVT.

As DNA, the CDR3 is TGTGCCAGCAGTGACCCCACGGTCTACAATGAGCAGTTCTTC. Translation: CASSDPTVYNEQFF. The V gene is TRBV2, the J gene TRBJ2-1; D unclear. Trimming took 3 bases from V and 3 from J, leaving 9 bases between them. The length of the CDR3 is 14 residues. Germline V gene sequence: CDR1 SNHLY, CDR2 FYNNEI.

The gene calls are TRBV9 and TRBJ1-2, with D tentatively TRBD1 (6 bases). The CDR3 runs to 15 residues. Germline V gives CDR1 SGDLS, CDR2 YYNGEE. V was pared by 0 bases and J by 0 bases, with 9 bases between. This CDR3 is CASSVEQGTNYGYTF. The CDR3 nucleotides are TGTGCCAGCAGCGTAGAACAGGGCACTAACTATGGCTACACCTTC.

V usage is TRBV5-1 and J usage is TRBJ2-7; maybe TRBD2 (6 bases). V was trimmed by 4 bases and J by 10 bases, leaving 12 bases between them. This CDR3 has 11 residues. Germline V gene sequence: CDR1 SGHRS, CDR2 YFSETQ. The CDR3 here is CASSDRDSQYF. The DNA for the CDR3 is TGCGCCAGCAGCGACCGGGACTCACAGTACTTC.

CDR3 coding DNA: TGTGCCAGCAGTTTGGGACTAGCTCTAGATACGCAGTATTTT. It encodes CASSLGLALDTQYF. This chain joins TRBV2 and TRBJ2-3; TRBD2 matches 9 bases. V gave up 5 bases and J gave up 5 bases; unmatched junction bases: 5. Germline V lookup: CDR1 SNHLY, CDR2 FYNNEI. The CDR3 is made up of 14 amino acids. Full variable domain (rest looked up from reference TRBV2 and TRBJ2-3): EPEVTQTPSHQVTQMGQEVILRCVPISNHLYFYWYRQILGQKVEFLVSFYNNEISEKSEIFDDQFSVERPDGSNFTLKIRSTKLEDSAMYFCASSLGLALDTQYFGPGTRLTVL.

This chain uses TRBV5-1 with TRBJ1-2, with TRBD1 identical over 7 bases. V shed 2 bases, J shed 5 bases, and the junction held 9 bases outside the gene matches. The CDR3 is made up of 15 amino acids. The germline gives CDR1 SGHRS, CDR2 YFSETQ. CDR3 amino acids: CASSFEGTAGYGYTF. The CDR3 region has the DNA TGCGCCAGCAGCTTTGAAGGGACAGCTGGGTATGGCTACACCTTC.

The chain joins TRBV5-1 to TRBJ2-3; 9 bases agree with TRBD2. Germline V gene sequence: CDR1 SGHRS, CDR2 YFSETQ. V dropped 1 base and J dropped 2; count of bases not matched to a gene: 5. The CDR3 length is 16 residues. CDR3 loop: CASSLTLAGFTDTQYF. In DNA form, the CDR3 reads TGCGCCAGCAGCTTGACTCTAGCGGGGTTCACAGATACGCAGTATTTT.

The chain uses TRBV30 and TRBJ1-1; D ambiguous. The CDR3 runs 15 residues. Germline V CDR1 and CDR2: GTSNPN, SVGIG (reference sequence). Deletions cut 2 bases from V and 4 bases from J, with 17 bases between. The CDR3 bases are TGTGCCTGGAGTCCAGACCCGGGCGGGAGCACTGAAGCTTTCTTT. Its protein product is CAWSPDPGGSTEAFF. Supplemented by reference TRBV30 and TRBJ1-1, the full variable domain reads SQTIHQWPATLVQPVGSPLSLECTVEGTSNPNLYWYRQAAGRGLQLLFYSVGIGQISSEVPQNLSASRPQDRQFILSSKKLLLSDSGFYLCAWSPDPGGSTEAFFGQGTRLTVV.

The CDR3 nucleotides are TGCAGCGCCCCGACAGGGGATACCGGGGAGCTGTTTTTT. This codes for CSAPTGDTGELFF. The V call is TRBV29-1, the J call TRBJ2-2; 8 bases match TRBD1. The CDR3 length is 13 residues. CDR1 is SQVTM and CDR2 is ANQGSEA in the germline V gene. Losses at the gene ends were 7 bases for V and 5 bases for J; bases not matched to a gene: 6.

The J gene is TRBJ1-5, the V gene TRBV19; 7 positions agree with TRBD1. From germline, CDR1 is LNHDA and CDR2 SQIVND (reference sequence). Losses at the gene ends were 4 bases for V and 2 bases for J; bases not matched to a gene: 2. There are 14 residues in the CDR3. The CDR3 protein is CASSTDRGNQPQHF. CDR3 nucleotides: TGTGCCAGTAGTACAGACAGGGGCAATCAGCCCCAGCATTTT.

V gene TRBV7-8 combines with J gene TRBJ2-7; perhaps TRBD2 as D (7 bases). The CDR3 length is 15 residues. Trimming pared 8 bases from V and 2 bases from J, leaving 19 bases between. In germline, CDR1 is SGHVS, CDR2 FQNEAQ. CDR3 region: CASVQRDNTPYEQYF. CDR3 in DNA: TGTGCCAGCGTTCAGCGGGACAATACACCCTACGAGCAGTACTTC.

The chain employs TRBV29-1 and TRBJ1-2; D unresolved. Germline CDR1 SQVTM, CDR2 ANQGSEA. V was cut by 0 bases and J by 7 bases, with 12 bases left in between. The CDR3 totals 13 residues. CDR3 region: CSVEEELDTGYTF. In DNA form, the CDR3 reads TGCAGCGTTGAAGAAGAACTTGATACTGGCTACACCTTC.

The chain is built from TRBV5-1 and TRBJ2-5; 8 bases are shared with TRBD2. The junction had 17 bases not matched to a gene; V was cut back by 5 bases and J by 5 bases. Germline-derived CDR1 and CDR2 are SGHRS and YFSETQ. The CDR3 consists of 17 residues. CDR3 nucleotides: TGCGCCAGCAGTCGGGCGGGAGGAGCAGCGAAAGGGGAGACCCAGTACTTC. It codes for CASSRAGGAAKGETQYF.

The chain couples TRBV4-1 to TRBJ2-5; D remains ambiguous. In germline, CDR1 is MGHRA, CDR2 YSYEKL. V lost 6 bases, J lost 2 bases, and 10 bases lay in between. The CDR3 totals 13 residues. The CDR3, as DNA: TGCGCCAGCAGTTATCTCGGGCAAGAGACCCAGTACTTC. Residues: CASSYLGQETQYF.

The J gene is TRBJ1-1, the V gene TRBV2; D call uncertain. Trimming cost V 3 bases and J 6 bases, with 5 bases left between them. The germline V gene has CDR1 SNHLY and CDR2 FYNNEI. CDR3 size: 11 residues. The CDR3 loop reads CASSEASEAFF. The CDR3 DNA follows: TGTGCCAGCAGTGAGGCCTCTGAAGCTTTCTTT.

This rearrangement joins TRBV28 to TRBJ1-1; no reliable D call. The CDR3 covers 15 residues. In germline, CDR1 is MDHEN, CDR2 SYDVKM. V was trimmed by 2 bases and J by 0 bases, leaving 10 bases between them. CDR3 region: CASSLMSGVNTEAFF. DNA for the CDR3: TGTGCCAGCAGTTTAATGTCCGGGGTGAACACTGAAGCTTTCTTT.

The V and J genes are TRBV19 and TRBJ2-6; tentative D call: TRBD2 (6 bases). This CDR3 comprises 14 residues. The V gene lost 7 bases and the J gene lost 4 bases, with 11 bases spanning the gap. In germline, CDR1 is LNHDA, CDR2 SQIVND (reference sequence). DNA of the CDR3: TGTGCCAGTATCGGAGGGCTCGGGGCCAACGTCCTGACTTTC. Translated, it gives CASIGGLGANVLTF. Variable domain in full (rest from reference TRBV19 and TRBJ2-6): DGGITQSPKYLFRKEGQNVTLSCEQNLNHDAMYWYRQDPGQGLRLIYYSQIVNDFQKGDIAEGYSVSREKKESFPLTVTSAQKNPTAFYLCASIGGLGANVLTFGAGSRLTVL.

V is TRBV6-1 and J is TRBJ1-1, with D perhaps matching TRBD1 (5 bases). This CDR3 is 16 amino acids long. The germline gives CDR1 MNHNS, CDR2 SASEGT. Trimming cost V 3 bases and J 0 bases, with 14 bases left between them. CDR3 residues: CASSDGGMGLNTEAFF. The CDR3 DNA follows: TGTGCCAGCAGTGACGGGGGAATGGGTTTGAACACTGAAGCTTTCTTT.

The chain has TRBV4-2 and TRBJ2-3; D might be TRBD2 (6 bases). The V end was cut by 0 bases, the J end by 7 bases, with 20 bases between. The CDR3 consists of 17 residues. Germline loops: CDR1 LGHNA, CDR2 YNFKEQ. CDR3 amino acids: CASSQDGEVGSWNTQYF. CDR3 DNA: TGTGCCAGCAGCCAAGATGGGGAGGTCGGGAGTTGGAATACGCAGTATTTT.